Listed here are 2 T cell receptor beta chains from one sample, sequenced in a study of blood T cell repertoires in COVID-19. Sequencing was performed with immunoSEQ multiplex PCR; in TCRdb, only in-frame clones are kept and a portion is missing. In the table there are about 150,000 clones, about four fifths of which are singletons. The sequencing input was peripheral blood. The receptors stem from a woman older than 75 with acute or convalescent COVID-19.

The CDR3 nucleotides are TGCGCCAGCAGCTTGGTACCACTGGAAGCGGGAGGGGACAATGAGCAGTTCTTC. This sequence encodes CASSLVPLEAGGDNEQFF. The chain employs TRBV5-1 and TRBJ2-1; 10 nucleotides agree with TRBD2. V shed 0 bases, J shed 5 bases, and the junction held 11 bases outside the gene matches. The CDR3 extends over 18 amino acids. CDR1 is SGHRS and CDR2 is YFSETQ in the germline V gene.

The V and J genes are TRBV30 and TRBJ1-5, with D unclear. Per the germline V gene, CDR1 is GTSNPN and CDR2 is SVGIG (reference sequence). This CDR3 is 14 amino acids long. V was shortened by 3 bases and J by 2 bases, with 11 bases between the two germline ends. The CDR3 DNA sequence: TGTGCCTGGAGGCAGCCCGGGGGCAATCAGCCCCAGCATTTT. It is translated as CAWRQPGGNQPQHF.